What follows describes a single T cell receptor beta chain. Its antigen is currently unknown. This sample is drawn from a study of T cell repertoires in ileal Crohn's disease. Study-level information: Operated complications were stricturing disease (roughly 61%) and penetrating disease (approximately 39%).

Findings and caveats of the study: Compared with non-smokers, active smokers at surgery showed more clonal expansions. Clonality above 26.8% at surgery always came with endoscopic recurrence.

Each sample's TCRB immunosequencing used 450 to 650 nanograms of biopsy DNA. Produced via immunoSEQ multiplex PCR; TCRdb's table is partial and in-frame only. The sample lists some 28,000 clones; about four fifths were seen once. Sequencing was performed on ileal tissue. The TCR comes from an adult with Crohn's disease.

CDR3 in DNA: TGTGCCTGGATGGGACAGGTTAATTCACCCCTCCACTTT. Translated: CAWMGQVNSPLHF. The chain couples TRBV30 to TRBJ1-6; 8 nucleotides match TRBD1. Per the germline V gene, CDR1 is GTSNPN and CDR2 is SVGIG (reference sequence). J was trimmed by 6 bases and V by 4 bases; bases with no gene match: 2. CDR3 size: 13 residues. Filled out from reference TRBV30 and TRBJ1-6, the complete variable domain reads SQTIHQWPATLVQPVGSPLSLECTVEGTSNPNLYWYRQAAGRGLQLLFYSVGIGQISSEVPQNLSASRPQDRQFILSSKKLLLSDSGFYLCAWMGQVNSPLHFGNGTRLTVT.